The 16 T cell receptor beta chains below come from one sample, sequenced in a study of blood T cell repertoires in COVID-19. TCRdb keeps only in-frame clones here, not all; method: immunoSEQ multiplex PCR. The profile shows roughly 350,000 clones, over 80% of them singletons. The sample taken for sequencing was peripheral blood. These receptor sequences come from a woman between 50 and 59 years old with COVID-19, enrolled during active disease.

The rearrangement links TRBV19 to TRBJ1-2, with D hard to call. CDR1 is LNHDA, CDR2 SQIVND, per germline (reference sequence). Deletions cut 2 bases from V and 6 bases from J, with 10 bases between. The CDR3 runs to 13 residues. The CDR3 sequence: CASSIRPGDGYTF. The CDR3 DNA follows: TGTGCCAGTAGTATACGGCCGGGTGATGGCTACACCTTC.

The J gene is TRBJ1-4, the V gene TRBV6-6; 8 bases line up with TRBD1. V shed 6 bases and J 8 bases; nucleotides not matched to a gene: 11. The CDR3 totals 15 residues. CDR1 and CDR2 (germline): MNHNY, SVGAGI (reference sequence). The CDR3 DNA reads TGTGCCAGCAGGCCCCACAGGGGGATAGTAGAAAAACTGTTTTTT. Its translation: CASRPHRGIVEKLFF.

This clone appeared a single time. V and J are TRBV5-4 and TRBJ2-3, with TRBD2 matching 13 bases. V was clipped by 0 bases and J by 3 bases; unmatched bases: 4. Germline V gene lookup returns CDR1 SGHNT and CDR2 YYREEE (reference sequence). The CDR3 has 17 residues. The CDR3 loop reads CASSLAGLAGLTDTQYF. CDR3 nucleotide sequence: TGTGCCAGCAGCTTGGCGGGACTAGCGGGACTTACAGATACGCAGTATTTT. The full variable domain, rest sourced from reference TRBV5-4 and TRBJ2-3, is ETGVTQSPTHLIKTRGQQVTLRCSSQSGHNTVSWYQQALGQGPQFIFQYYREEENGRGNFPPRFSGLQFPNYSSELNVNALELDDSALYLCASSLAGLAGLTDTQYFGPGTRLTVL.

The J gene is TRBJ1-2, the V gene TRBV30; tentative D call: TRBD1 (6 bases). V was pared by 0 bases and J by 1 base, with 15 bases between. This CDR3 comprises 16 residues. The germline V gene has CDR1 GTSNPN and CDR2 SVGIG (reference sequence). DNA for the CDR3: TGTGCCTGGAGTGTAGACCGGACAGCCCATAACTATGGCTACACCTTC. Protein product: CAWSVDRTAHNYGYTF. Drawing the rest from reference TRBV30 and TRBJ1-2, the complete variable domain is SQTIHQWPATLVQPVGSPLSLECTVEGTSNPNLYWYRQAAGRGLQLLFYSVGIGQISSEVPQNLSASRPQDRQFILSSKKLLLSDSGFYLCAWSVDRTAHNYGYTFGSGTRLTVV.

The chain combines TRBV19 with TRBJ1-6, with 9 bases lining up with TRBD1. V shed 3 bases, J shed 9 bases, and the junction held 9 bases outside the gene matches. This CDR3 has 16 residues. Germline V gene lookup returns CDR1 LNHDA and CDR2 SQIVND (reference sequence). CDR3 DNA: TGTGCCAGTAGTATGCCTCTAGGACAGGGGACTTCACCCCTCCACTTT. Translating it yields CASSMPLGQGTSPLHF. Based on the CDR3 plus reference TRBV19 and TRBJ1-6, the full variable domain is DGGITQSPKYLFRKEGQNVTLSCEQNLNHDAMYWYRQDPGQGLRLIYYSQIVNDFQKGDIAEGYSVSREKKESFPLTVTSAQKNPTAFYLCASSMPLGQGTSPLHFGNGTRLTVT.

The chain recombines TRBV7-2 with TRBJ2-1; 10 bases are shared with TRBD2. The germline CDR1 and CDR2 sequences are SGHTA and FQGNSA. This CDR3 has 15 residues. The trim removed 10 bases at V and 15 bases at J, leaving 21 bases unmatched. The CDR3 loop reads CANSLSGAAGGPAFF. The CDR3 nucleotides are TGTGCCAACTCCCTAAGCGGGGCAGCGGGAGGGCCGGCGTTCTTC.

The chain joins TRBV11-3 to TRBJ1-2, with TRBD1 as a possible D gene (6 bases). The CDR3 consists of 13 residues. Germline CDR1 SGHNT, CDR2 YENEEA. The V gene lost 5 bases and the J gene lost 6 bases, with 13 bases spanning the gap. The CDR3 loop reads CASSPGEGDGYTF. CDR3 coding DNA: TGTGCCAGCAGCCCCGGGGAGGGGGATGGCTACACCTTC.

The chain carries TRBV10-3 and TRBJ1-1; 7 bases agree with TRBD1. CDR1 and CDR2 from the germline V gene are ENHRY and SYGVKD. The length of the CDR3 is 13 residues. J was trimmed by 2 bases and V by 10 bases; bases with no gene match: 7. The CDR3: CASRDSINTEAFF. CDR3 bases: TGTGCCAGCCGGGACAGTATAAACACTGAAGCTTTCTTT.

Regarding this clone: Other DNA sequences within the sample encode an identical CDR3. The chain links TRBV30 to TRBJ2-2; 8 bases match TRBD1. The CDR3 loop spans 16 amino acids. Germline V gene data show CDR1 as GTSNPN and CDR2 as SVGIG (reference sequence). V gave up 1 base and J gave up 1 base; unmatched junction bases: 5. The CDR3 nucleotides are TGTGCCTGGAGTGGCTTCGGGACAGGGAACACCGGGGAGCTGTTTTTT. Translating it yields CAWSGFGTGNTGELFF.

The chain links TRBV10-3 to TRBJ1-2, with D perhaps matching TRBD1 (5 bases). V was pared by 4 bases and J by 0 bases, with 15 bases between. The CDR3 extends over 16 amino acids. Germline V gene data show CDR1 as ENHRY and CDR2 as SYGVKD. The CDR3 DNA reads TGTGCCATCAGTGGCCCCTCAACAGGATCTAACTATGGCTACACCTTC. This encodes CAISGPSTGSNYGYTF.

The chain uses TRBV19 and TRBJ2-1; a weak D match, TRBD2 (6 bases). This CDR3 has 15 residues. Germline CDR1 and CDR2: LNHDA and SQIVND (reference sequence). The V gene lost 4 bases and the J gene lost 5 bases, with 15 bases spanning the gap. The CDR3 nucleotides read TGTGCCAGTAGTACCTACACGGAGGGGAACAATGAGCAGTTCTTC. Protein sequence: CASSTYTEGNNEQFF.

The J gene is TRBJ1-3, the V gene TRBV5-5; 8 bases line up with TRBD1. The CDR3 has 14 residues. Germline values: CDR1 SGHKS, CDR2 YYEKEE (reference sequence). V was pared by 4 bases and J by 5 bases, with 5 bases of the junction left unmatched. CDR3 nucleotides: TGTGCCAGCAGCCCATGGACAGGGCGAAACACCATATATTTT. Its translation: CASSPWTGRNTIYF.

The genes are TRBV14 and TRBJ2-3; 7 bases match TRBD2. The J segment lost 6 bases and the V segment lost 2 bases, leaving 8 bases of the junction unmatched. The CDR3 is made up of 15 amino acids. Germline loops: CDR1 SGHDN, CDR2 FVKESK. The CDR3 reads CASSQRVGGIDTQYF. The CDR3 DNA follows: TGTGCCAGCAGCCAACGGGTGGGAGGGATCGATACGCAGTATTTT.

The J gene is TRBJ2-1, the V gene TRBV5-1; TRBD2 aligns across 8 bases. Per the germline V gene, CDR1 is SGHRS and CDR2 is YFSETQ. CDR3 length: 15 residues. The V segment lost 2 bases and the J segment 1 base; nucleotides outside the gene matches: 2. The CDR3 sequence: CASSLERGSYNEQFF. Here the CDR3 DNA reads TGCGCCAGCAGCTTAGAGCGGGGGTCCTACAATGAGCAGTTCTTC.

J is TRBJ1-1 and V is TRBV19; TRBD1 might be the D (6 bases). Germline V gene data show CDR1 as LNHDA and CDR2 as SQIVND (reference sequence). This CDR3 region has 15 residues. The germline V and J ends were trimmed by 6 bases and 0 bases, with 14 bases remaining between them. CDR3 sequence (DNA): TGTGCCAGTAGGCCCAGGGACACATTGAACACTGAAGCTTTCTTT. The encoded protein is CASRPRDTLNTEAFF.

The V gene is TRBV11-3, the J gene TRBJ2-7; 9 bases fit TRBD1. CDR3 length: 17 residues. Germline V gene lookup returns CDR1 SGHNT and CDR2 YENEEA. The V and J ends lost 6 bases and 0 bases, in that order; junction bases with no gene match: 12. CDR3 protein: CASRIGPPGQGSYEQYF. The CDR3, as DNA: TGTGCCAGCAGGATAGGGCCCCCGGGACAGGGCTCCTACGAGCAGTACTTC.